This T cell receptor beta chain was recovered during a study of cytomegalovirus exposure and HLA in healthy donors. Overall study results and limits: The classifier, whose performance was assessed in both the original and validation cohorts, reportedly diagnosed cytomegalovirus status with high specificity and sensitivity.

Profiled with immunoSEQ multiplex PCR; TCRdb holds only in-frame clones, not every one. The data contain over 60,000 clones, 94% of them singletons. On this clone: Antigen unknown.

V shed 0 bases and J shed 1 base, with 8 bases lying between them. Germline lookup yields CDR1 SGHNT and CDR2 YYREEE (reference sequence). The CDR3 has 15 residues. This sequence was found in a young man in good health and CMV-seropositive. This chain uses TRBV5-4 with TRBJ2-1; maybe TRBD2 (5 bases). The sample consisted of PBMCs. The CDR3 reads CASSLGLASYNEQFF. The CDR3 bases are TGTGCCAGCAGCTTGGGCCTAGCATCCTACAATGAGCAGTTCTTC.